The sequence of this TCR beta chain was determined in a study of cytomegalovirus exposure and HLA in healthy donors. Study context: Assignment to the Caucasian-associated ancestry cluster applied to more than 75% of the approximately 420 genotyped donors.

Points on this clone: Its matching antigen is unknown.

Study results and caveats: Reported performance of the classifier showed diagnosis of cytomegalovirus status with high specificity and sensitivity. Segments of the TCR beta V type were, in most cases, productive about 87% or about 30% of the time in an earlier analysis.

Donors showed nominal health when sampled, although they likely had unrecorded immune exposures. This PCR relied on a set of 60 Vbeta primers and 13 Jbeta primers. Profiling relied on immunoSEQ multiplex PCR, and the TCRdb table lists in-frame clones only, not all of them. This table lists tens of thousands of clones. The TCR was taken from a male donor in good health and CMV-seronegative. The specimen sequenced was PBMCs.

The CDR3: CASRPGQGLGGANVLTF. CDR3 in DNA: TGTGCCAGCAGACCCGGACAGGGGCTTGGTGGGGCCAACGTCCTGACTTTC. The genes are TRBV5-4 and TRBJ2-6; 9 bases line up with TRBD1. The V and J ends lost 5 bases and 3 bases, in that order; junction bases with no gene match: 9. This CDR3 is built from 17 residues. Germline V gene data show CDR1 as SGHNT and CDR2 as YYREEE (reference sequence).